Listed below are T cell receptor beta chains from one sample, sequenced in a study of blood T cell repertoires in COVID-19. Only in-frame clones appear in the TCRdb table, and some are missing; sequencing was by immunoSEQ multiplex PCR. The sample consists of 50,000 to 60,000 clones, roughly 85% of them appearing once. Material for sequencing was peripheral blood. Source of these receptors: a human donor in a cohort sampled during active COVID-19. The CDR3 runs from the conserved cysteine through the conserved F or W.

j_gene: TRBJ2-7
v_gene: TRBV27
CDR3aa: CASSPLSAGGSYEQYF

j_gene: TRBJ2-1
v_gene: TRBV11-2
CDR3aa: CASSLRRDRGINEQFF

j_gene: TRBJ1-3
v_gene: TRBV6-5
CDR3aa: CASSLQGHGGNTIYF

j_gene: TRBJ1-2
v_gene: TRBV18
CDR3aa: CASSPGLGGDYGYTF

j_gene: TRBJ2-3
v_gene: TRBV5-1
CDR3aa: CASSLEARGSGTDTQYF

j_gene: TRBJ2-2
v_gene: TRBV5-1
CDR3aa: CASSPGTAQTGELFF

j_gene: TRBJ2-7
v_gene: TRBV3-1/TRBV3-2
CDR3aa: CASSLPGQGPYPYEQYF

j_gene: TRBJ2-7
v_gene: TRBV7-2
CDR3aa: CASSNTGSYEQYF

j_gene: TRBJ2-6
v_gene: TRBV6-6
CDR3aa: CASSQSGGPSSGANVLTF

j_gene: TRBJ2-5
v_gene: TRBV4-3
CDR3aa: CASSQGGTGETQYF

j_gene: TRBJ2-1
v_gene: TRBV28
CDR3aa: CASIGGGFYNEQFF

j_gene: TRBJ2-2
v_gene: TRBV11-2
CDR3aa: CASSRRGNTGELFF

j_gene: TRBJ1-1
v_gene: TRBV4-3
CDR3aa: CASSQTAGTEAFF

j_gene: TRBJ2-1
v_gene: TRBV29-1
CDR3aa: CSVEDFTSDEQFF

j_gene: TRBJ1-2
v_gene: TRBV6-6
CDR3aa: CASSPRRGYGYTF

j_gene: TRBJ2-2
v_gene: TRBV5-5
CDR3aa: CASSQQPRTSGIRELFF

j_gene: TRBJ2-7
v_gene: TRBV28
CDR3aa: CASSFRREWGSYEQYF

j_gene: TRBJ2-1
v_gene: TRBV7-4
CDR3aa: CASSFKLAVIFEQFF

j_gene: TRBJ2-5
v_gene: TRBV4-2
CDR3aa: CASSPGAGGLAVETQYF